Reported below is one TCR beta chain. In TCRdb, the RT-PCR reads were re-called with MiXCR into one record per CDR3 protein. The sample carries some 880,000 distinct CDR3 sequences, 15% to 20% recorded once. V was shortened by 3 bases and J by 4 bases, with 16 bases between the two germline ends. The CDR3 loop spans 15 amino acids. CDR1 and CDR2 (germline): MNHEY, SMNVEV (reference sequence). The sample is drawn from a study of patients and donors after allogeneic stem cell transplantation. This rearrangement joins TRBV27 to TRBJ2-7, with no clear D. The sequence came from a human donor who was either an allogeneic HSCT recipient or a stem cell or donor lymphocyte infusion donor (not recorded which). It is not recorded whose cells these are; they may come from a transplant donor. The sample taken for sequencing was blood, either unsorted or a sorted T cell fraction (not recorded which). The CDR3 sequence is CASSLGGLTVYEQYF. The CDR3, as DNA: TGTGCCAGCAGTTTGGGTGGCCTCACAGTATACGAGCAGTACTTC.